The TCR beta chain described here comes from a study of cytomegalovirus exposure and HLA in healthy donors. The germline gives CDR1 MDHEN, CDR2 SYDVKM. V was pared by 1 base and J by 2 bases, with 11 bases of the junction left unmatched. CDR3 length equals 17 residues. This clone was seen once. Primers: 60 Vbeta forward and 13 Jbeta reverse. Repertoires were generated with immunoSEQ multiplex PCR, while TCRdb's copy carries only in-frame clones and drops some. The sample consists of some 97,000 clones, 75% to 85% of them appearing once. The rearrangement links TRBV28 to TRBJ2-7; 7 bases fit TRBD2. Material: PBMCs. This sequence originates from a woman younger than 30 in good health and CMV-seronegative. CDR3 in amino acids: CASSLSLSSGLTYEQYF. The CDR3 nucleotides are TGTGCCAGCAGTTTATCTCTTTCTAGCGGATTAACCTACGAGCAGTACTTC.